Listed below are T cell receptor beta chains from one sample, sequenced in a study of blood T cell repertoires in COVID-19. Using immunoSEQ multiplex PCR, the repertoire was profiled, and TCRdb retains in-frame clones only, with some absent. The data show 140,000 or so clones, 70% to 85% seen once. The sample was peripheral blood. The receptors were gathered from a man aged 55 to 70 with active or convalescent COVID-19. The CDR3 runs from the conserved cysteine through the conserved F or W. D genes are given only for firm matches.

V,D,CDR3
TRBV6-6,.,CASSFLNYEQYF
TRBV19,TRBD1,CASSMGGQGVTDTQYF
TRBV2,.,CASRTRGIGEQFF
TRBV12-5,TRBD2,CASGSPGLAGLISTDTQYF
TRBV5-4,TRBD1,CASSRTGSSYNEQFF
TRBV12-5,TRBD1,CASGLHRDSVTGELFF
TRBV12-3/TRBV12-4,TRBD1,CASSFRDSLRYF
TRBV24-1,TRBD2,CATSDMGLAGGFQFF
TRBV7-2,TRBD2,CASSLNRGASGEIDTQYF
TRBV19,TRBD2,CASSILAGGPLETQYF
TRBV6-2/TRBV6-3,.,CASSYIGTEAFF
TRBV4-3,.,CASSLWRDGPGGYTF
TRBV18,TRBD1,CASSRDRGDYSNQPQHF
TRBV7-2,TRBD2,CASSPGLANSYEQYF
TRBV19,TRBD1,CASTTLRRGTDQPQHF
TRBV7-2,.,CASSPQGGGYNEQFF
TRBV6-5,.,CASREYTGELFF
TRBV19,.,CASSIYSESYMQFF
TRBV12-5,TRBD1,CASGLTRQGGSGIRLNTEAFF
TRBV5-1,.,CASSSRPGINSPLHF
TRBV11-3,.,CASSFQQGRGQETQYF
TRBV5-1,TRBD1,CASSVEGQGGYGYTF
TRBV2,.,CASRTEADTQYF
TRBV2,.,CASSEAGGTNYGYTF
TRBV11-3,.,CASSLVLGGTGELFF
TRBV5-6,TRBD1,CASSHFILQGNGELFF
TRBV5-1,TRBD1,CASSLGTGFSSPLHF
TRBV9,TRBD1,CASSVAPTGGSGANVLTF
TRBV6-2/TRBV6-3,TRBD1,CASSYTGGAESPLHF
TRBV3-1/TRBV3-2,TRBD1,CASSQRQGVEETQYF
TRBV28,.,CASIGQIIYGYTF